This TCR beta chain originates from a study of cytomegalovirus exposure and HLA in healthy donors. Study-wide results and caveats: The study recorded over 150 TCR beta chains that were cytomegalovirus-associated. As immune exposure information, only CMV serostatus was available. Both high specificity and high sensitivity reportedly marked the classifier's diagnosis of cytomegalovirus status.

This CDR3 comprises 13 residues. Trimming took off 1 base at V and 2 bases at J, with 5 bases between the two ends. Per the germline V gene, CDR1 is MNHEY and CDR2 is SMNVEV (reference sequence). About this clone: Its target is unknown.

The PCR made use of 60 Vbeta and 13 Jbeta primers. The data were produced by immunoSEQ multiplex PCR, yet TCRdb's version contains in-frame clones alone and is incomplete. This sample yields about 62,000 clones, of which more than 75% are seen a single time; roughly 1.5% belongs to the top ten. This chain connects TRBV27 to TRBJ1-1; D gene uncertain. Sequenced: PBMCs. This sequence was found in a man aged 18 to 35 in good health and CMV-seronegative. CDR3 protein: CASSLYRNTEAFF. The CDR3 DNA is TGTGCCAGCAGTTTATACAGAAACACTGAAGCTTTCTTT.